The 27 T cell receptor beta chains below were found in one sample sequenced in a study of identical twins. TCRdb fed the 5' RACE reads into MiXCR, producing one record per CDR3 protein. The table lists around 960,000 distinct CDR3 sequences, 9% to 15% of them singletons. These data were also filed under a second study, of yellow fever vaccine responses in identical twins.

The sequenced sample was PBMCs. These receptors were collected from a woman under 30 in good health.

This clonotype was counted ten times or more. This chain connects TRBV5-1 to TRBJ2-7; weak D call: TRBD2 (6 bases). CDR1 and CDR2 from the germline V gene are SGHRS and YFSETQ. Trimming took off 0 bases at V and 1 base at J, with 11 bases between the two ends. CDR3 size: 15 residues. The CDR3 DNA sequence: TGCGCCAGCAGCTTGGAGGGGACTGCATCCTACGAGCAGTACTTC. Amino acids: CASSLEGTASYEQYF. Together with reference TRBV5-1 and TRBJ2-7, the CDR3 gives the full variable domain: KAGVTQTPRYLIKTRGQQVTLSCSPISGHRSVSWYQQTPGQGLQFLFEYFSETQRNKGNFPGRFSGRQFSNSRSEMNVSTLELGDSALYLCASSLEGTASYEQYFGPGTRLTVT.

This clonotype was counted once. This sequence joins TRBV13 and TRBJ2-7, with D possibly TRBD1 on 6 matching bases. This CDR3 region has 17 residues. From germline, CDR1 is PRHDT and CDR2 FYEKMQ (reference sequence). Between the trimmed V and J ends, which lost 5 bases and 2 bases, there was a span of 22 bases. CDR3 amino acids: CASSHLGAEAAAYEQYF. The CDR3 region has the DNA TGTGCCAGCAGCCACCTGGGGGCGGAGGCCGCGGCCTACGAGCAGTACTTC.

The table lists this clonotype with a few counts. V usage is TRBV6-5 and J usage is TRBJ2-7; D is perhaps TRBD1 (6 bases). The CDR3 is made up of 12 amino acids. V lost 6 bases and J 8 bases, leaving 14 bases between the germline ends. Per the germline V gene, CDR1 is MNHEY and CDR2 is SVGAGI. CDR3 nucleotide sequence: TGTGCCAGCAGGTCAACGGACAGCAAGCAGTACTTC. Translated, it gives CASRSTDSKQYF.

This clonotype was seen a few times. The rearrangement uses TRBV21-1 and TRBJ2-5; the table's D call of TRBD2 was not tested on the DNA. TRBV21-1 corresponds to a pseudogene. This CDR3 has 17 residues. CDR3 sequence (DNA): TGTGCCAGCAGCCGCGGGACTAGCGGGGGGCCCCGGGAGACCCAGTACTTC. It specifies CASSRGTSGGPRETQYF.

The genes are TRBV10-3 and TRBJ1-1; TRBD1 might be the D (6 bases). This CDR3 is 11 amino acids long. Germline CDR1 is ENHRY and CDR2 is SYGVKD. The V end lost 6 bases, the J end lost 12 bases, and 14 bases lay between the germline ends. The CDR3 loop reads CAISLLGATFF. CDR3 sequence (DNA): TGTGCCATCAGCCTTTTGGGGGCGACTTTCTTT.

The chain joins TRBV2 to TRBJ2-3; D possibly corresponds to TRBD2 (5 bases). There are 14 residues in the CDR3. Trimming pared 3 bases from V and 4 bases from J, leaving 11 bases between. Germline CDR1 is SNHLY and CDR2 is FYNNEI. The CDR3 region has the DNA TGTGCCAGCAGTGACGGTCTAGCCGCAGATACGCAGTATTTT. This translates into CASSDGLAADTQYF.

This clonotype was counted ten times or more. The rearrangement uses TRBV12-3 or TRBV12-4 and TRBJ1-1, with D perhaps matching TRBD1 (5 bases). V lost 2 bases, J lost 3 bases, and 10 bases lay in between. This CDR3 has 14 residues. CDR3 sequence reads: CASSLTGGYTEAFF. The CDR3 coding sequence is TGTGCCAGCAGTTTAACGGGGGGATACACTGAAGCTTTCTTT.

The chain's CDR3 is CASSPDYGLETQYF. Written as DNA, the CDR3 is TGCGCCAGCAGCCCGGACTATGGTTTGGAGACCCAGTACTTC. The chain uses TRBV5-1 and TRBJ2-5; D perhaps matches TRBD2 (6 bases). This CDR3 contains 14 residues. V lost 4 bases and J lost 5, with 15 bases in between. Germline loops: CDR1 SGHRS, CDR2 YFSETQ. The full variable domain, completed using reference TRBV5-1 and TRBJ2-5, is KAGVTQTPRYLIKTRGQQVTLSCSPISGHRSVSWYQQTPGQGLQFLFEYFSETQRNKGNFPGRFSGRQFSNSRSEMNVSTLELGDSALYLCASSPDYGLETQYFGPGTRLLVL.

The rearrangement links TRBV10-3 to TRBJ2-2, with D possibly being TRBD1 or TRBD2 (5 bases each). The CDR3 is 15 residues long. CDR1 and CDR2 from the germline V gene are ENHRY and SYGVKD. Trimming removed 5 bases at V and 5 bases at J, with 15 bases between. The CDR3, as DNA: TGTGCCATCAGTACGGGGACGTCTGGGACCGGGGAGCTGTTTTTT. Its protein product is CAISTGTSGTGELFF.

The rearrangement links TRBV10-3 to TRBJ1-1, with TRBD1 as a possible D gene (5 bases). Germline-derived CDR1 and CDR2 are ENHRY and SYGVKD. The CDR3 has 12 residues. The germline V and J ends were trimmed by 5 bases and 4 bases, with 8 bases remaining between them. The CDR3 reads CAISQRGTEAFF. The CDR3 DNA reads TGTGCCATCAGTCAAAGGGGCACTGAAGCTTTCTTT.

The rearrangement uses TRBV7-3 and TRBJ2-3, with D tentatively TRBD2 (5 bases). Trimming shortened V by 4 bases and J by 6 bases, and 11 bases separated the two germline ends. The CDR3 contains 13 residues. Germline loops: CDR1 SGHTA, CDR2 FQGTGA. The CDR3 bases are TGTGCCAGCAGCTCGGACTGGTTGGATACGCAGTATTTT. Residues: CASSSDWLDTQYF. Filled out from reference TRBV7-3 and TRBJ2-3, the complete variable domain reads GAGVSQTPSNKVTEKGKYVELRCDPISGHTALYWYRQSLGQGPEFLIYFQGTGAADDSGLPNDRFFAVRPEGSVSTLKIQRTERGDSAVYLCASSSDWLDTQYFGPGTRLTVL.

The CDR3 nucleotides read TGTGCCAGCAGTTCGACGGTGAACACCGGGGAGCTGTTTTTT. Protein: CASSSTVNTGELFF. This chain joins TRBV12-3 or TRBV12-4 and TRBJ2-2, with D hard to call. V dropped 4 bases and J dropped 1 base, with 7 bases sitting between them. CDR3 size: 14 residues.

This chain joins TRBV10-3 and TRBJ1-1; 8 bases are a match to TRBD1. The CDR3 contains 16 residues. Trimming removed 2 bases from V and 1 base from J; junction bases left unmatched: 6. CDR1 and CDR2 (germline): ENHRY, SYGVKD. CDR3 coding DNA: TGTGCCATCAGTGAGGCTCAAGACAGGGGGAACACTGAAGCTTTCTTT. Encoded protein: CAISEAQDRGNTEAFF.

The chain recombines TRBV7-9 with TRBJ2-1; 11 positions agree with TRBD2. Germline CDR1 reads SEHNR; CDR2 reads FQNEAQ (reference sequence). V trimming: 5 bases; J trimming: 9 bases; junction bases outside the gene matches: 9. CDR3 size: 15 residues. In nucleotides, the CDR3 is TGTGCCAGCAGCACGCCGGGGACTAGCGGAGCTGAGCAGTTCTTC. Its protein product is CASSTPGTSGAEQFF.

The chain is built from TRBV5-1 and TRBJ2-7; 12 bases align to TRBD1. The CDR3 length is 15 residues. Germline loops: CDR1 SGHRS, CDR2 YFSETQ. V dropped 4 bases and J dropped 5; count of bases not matched to a gene: 7. CDR3 bases: TGCGCCAGCAGCCCGGGACAGGGGGCAGCTAACGAGCAGTACTTC. Its translation is CASSPGQGAANEQYF. The full variable domain, completed using reference TRBV5-1 and TRBJ2-7, is KAGVTQTPRYLIKTRGQQVTLSCSPISGHRSVSWYQQTPGQGLQFLFEYFSETQRNKGNFPGRFSGRQFSNSRSEMNVSTLELGDSALYLCASSPGQGAANEQYFGPGTRLTVT.

The CDR3 protein is CASSLAFGGTLLTGELFF. The CDR3 DNA sequence: TGCGCCAGCAGCTTGGCCTTTGGCGGGACTCTACTCACCGGGGAGCTGTTTTTT. The gene calls are TRBV5-1 and TRBJ2-2; possibly TRBD2 for D (6 bases). The germline gives CDR1 SGHRS, CDR2 YFSETQ. The CDR3 has 18 amino acids. The germline V and J ends were trimmed by 0 bases and 4 bases, with 19 bases remaining between them.

V usage is TRBV20-1 and J usage is TRBJ1-6, with 7 positions matching TRBD1. The length of the CDR3 is 17 residues. V lost 4 bases and J lost 1; bases outside the gene matches: 10. The V gene's germline CDR1 is DFQATT and CDR2 SNEGSKA (reference sequence). The CDR3 DNA sequence: TGCAGTGCTACTAGACAGGGAGTAGTGTCCTATAATTCACCCCTCCACTTT. Translated, it gives CSATRQGVVSYNSPLHF.

This chain uses TRBV12-3 or TRBV12-4 with TRBJ2-3; D unclear. Trimming pared 7 bases from V and 6 bases from J, leaving 8 bases between. The CDR3 is made up of 11 amino acids. In nucleotides, the CDR3 is TGTGCCAGCACGCCCCTCGATACGCAGTATTTT. Protein product: CASTPLDTQYF.

This chain connects TRBV7-8 to TRBJ1-5; D is possibly TRBD1 (6 bases). This CDR3 spans 17 amino acids. Trimming shortened V by 7 bases and J by 2 bases, and 21 bases separated the two germline ends. Germline CDR1 reads SGHVS; CDR2 reads FQNEAQ. The CDR3 coding sequence is TGTGCCAGCACCCCCCTATACAGGGAAACGGGCAATCAGCCCCAGCATTTT. This translates into CASTPLYRETGNQPQHF.

The sample holds a few counts of this clonotype. This rearrangement joins TRBV29-1 to TRBJ2-1; TRBD1 aligns across 7 bases. After removal of 7 bases from V and 7 bases from J, the junction contained 10 bases not matched to a gene. CDR1 is SQVTM and CDR2 is ANQGSEA in the germline V gene. The CDR3 has 13 residues. The CDR3 here is CSATGQALNEQFF. DNA of the CDR3: TGCAGCGCCACCGGACAGGCCTTGAATGAGCAGTTCTTC.

This clonotype turned up a few times. Written as DNA, the CDR3 is TGCGCCAGCAGCTCGACGGGGGTTGTGAACACTGAAGCTTTCTTT. Amino acids: CASSSTGVVNTEAFF. The V gene is TRBV5-1, the J gene TRBJ1-1, with a possible D match to TRBD1 (5 bases). CDR3 length equals 15 residues. Trimming removed 3 bases from V and 0 bases from J, with 12 bases in between. The V gene's germline CDR1 is SGHRS and CDR2 YFSETQ.

V and J are TRBV5-1 and TRBJ2-2, with D perhaps TRBD1 or TRBD2 (5 bases each). CDR1 and CDR2 (germline): SGHRS, YFSETQ. The CDR3 extends over 14 amino acids. The V end lost 5 bases, the J end lost 7 bases, and 15 bases lay between the germline ends. CDR3 region: CASSNIGDGGELFF. The CDR3 bases are TGCGCCAGCAGTAATATAGGGGACGGCGGGGAGCTGTTTTTT. Using reference TRBV5-1 and TRBJ2-2 for the parts outside the CDR3, the full variable domain is KAGVTQTPRYLIKTRGQQVTLSCSPISGHRSVSWYQQTPGQGLQFLFEYFSETQRNKGNFPGRFSGRQFSNSRSEMNVSTLELGDSALYLCASSNIGDGGELFFGEGSRLTVL.

The genes are TRBV6-1 and TRBJ1-3; 8 nucleotides agree with TRBD1. CDR3 length: 16 residues. CDR1 and CDR2 from the germline V gene are MNHNS and SASEGT. With 7 bases clipped from V and 4 bases from J, the junction kept 12 bases outside the gene matches. The DNA for the CDR3 is TGTGCCAGCACCTACGGGGGGGGGACAGGAGGAAACACCATATATTTT. It is translated as CASTYGGGTGGNTIYF.

This clonotype was recorded a few times. The V call is TRBV7-8, the J call TRBJ2-1, with 11 bases lining up with TRBD2. The junction had 7 bases not matched to a gene; V was cut back by 1 base and J by 8 bases. Germline V CDR1 and CDR2: SGHVS, FQNEAQ. This CDR3 contains 16 residues. CDR3 sequence reads: CASSLVLAGDFDEQFF. The CDR3 DNA is TGTGCCAGCAGCTTAGTACTAGCGGGAGATTTCGATGAGCAGTTCTTC. Filled out from reference TRBV7-8 and TRBJ2-1, the complete variable domain reads GAGVSQSPRYKVAKRGQDVALRCDPISGHVSLFWYQQALGQGPEFLTYFQNEAQLDKSGLPSDRFFAERPEGSVSTLKIQRTQQEDSAVYLCASSLVLAGDFDEQFFGPGTRLTVL.

The table lists this clonotype with a few counts. J is TRBJ2-2 and V is TRBV4-1, with TRBD1 matching 8 bases. Germline CDR1 reads MGHRA; CDR2 reads YSYEKL. With V trimmed by 6 bases and J by 3 bases, 9 bases remained unmatched. CDR3 size: 16 residues. In nucleotides, the CDR3 is TGCGCCAGCAGACGTGGACAGGGCGGCGACACCGGGGAGCTGTTTTTT. Its translation is CASRRGQGGDTGELFF.

The chain recombines TRBV12-3 or TRBV12-4 with TRBJ2-7; 7 bases are a match to TRBD1. V lost 4 bases to trimming and J lost 2 bases; unmatched junction nucleotides: 8. This CDR3 is 15 amino acids long. The CDR3 loop is CASSSVPGQTYEQYF. In nucleotides, the CDR3 is TGTGCCAGCAGTTCCGTACCGGGACAGACCTACGAGCAGTACTTC.

The chain recombines TRBV6-1 with TRBJ1-1; a possible D gene is TRBD1 (6 bases). Germline values: CDR1 MNHNS, CDR2 SASEGT. This CDR3 has 15 residues. Between the trimmed V and J ends, which lost 2 bases and 5 bases, there was a span of 15 bases. The CDR3 bases are TGTGCCAGCAGTGAATTCGGCAGGGGAGGGACTGAAGCTTTCTTT. Its protein is CASSEFGRGGTEAFF.